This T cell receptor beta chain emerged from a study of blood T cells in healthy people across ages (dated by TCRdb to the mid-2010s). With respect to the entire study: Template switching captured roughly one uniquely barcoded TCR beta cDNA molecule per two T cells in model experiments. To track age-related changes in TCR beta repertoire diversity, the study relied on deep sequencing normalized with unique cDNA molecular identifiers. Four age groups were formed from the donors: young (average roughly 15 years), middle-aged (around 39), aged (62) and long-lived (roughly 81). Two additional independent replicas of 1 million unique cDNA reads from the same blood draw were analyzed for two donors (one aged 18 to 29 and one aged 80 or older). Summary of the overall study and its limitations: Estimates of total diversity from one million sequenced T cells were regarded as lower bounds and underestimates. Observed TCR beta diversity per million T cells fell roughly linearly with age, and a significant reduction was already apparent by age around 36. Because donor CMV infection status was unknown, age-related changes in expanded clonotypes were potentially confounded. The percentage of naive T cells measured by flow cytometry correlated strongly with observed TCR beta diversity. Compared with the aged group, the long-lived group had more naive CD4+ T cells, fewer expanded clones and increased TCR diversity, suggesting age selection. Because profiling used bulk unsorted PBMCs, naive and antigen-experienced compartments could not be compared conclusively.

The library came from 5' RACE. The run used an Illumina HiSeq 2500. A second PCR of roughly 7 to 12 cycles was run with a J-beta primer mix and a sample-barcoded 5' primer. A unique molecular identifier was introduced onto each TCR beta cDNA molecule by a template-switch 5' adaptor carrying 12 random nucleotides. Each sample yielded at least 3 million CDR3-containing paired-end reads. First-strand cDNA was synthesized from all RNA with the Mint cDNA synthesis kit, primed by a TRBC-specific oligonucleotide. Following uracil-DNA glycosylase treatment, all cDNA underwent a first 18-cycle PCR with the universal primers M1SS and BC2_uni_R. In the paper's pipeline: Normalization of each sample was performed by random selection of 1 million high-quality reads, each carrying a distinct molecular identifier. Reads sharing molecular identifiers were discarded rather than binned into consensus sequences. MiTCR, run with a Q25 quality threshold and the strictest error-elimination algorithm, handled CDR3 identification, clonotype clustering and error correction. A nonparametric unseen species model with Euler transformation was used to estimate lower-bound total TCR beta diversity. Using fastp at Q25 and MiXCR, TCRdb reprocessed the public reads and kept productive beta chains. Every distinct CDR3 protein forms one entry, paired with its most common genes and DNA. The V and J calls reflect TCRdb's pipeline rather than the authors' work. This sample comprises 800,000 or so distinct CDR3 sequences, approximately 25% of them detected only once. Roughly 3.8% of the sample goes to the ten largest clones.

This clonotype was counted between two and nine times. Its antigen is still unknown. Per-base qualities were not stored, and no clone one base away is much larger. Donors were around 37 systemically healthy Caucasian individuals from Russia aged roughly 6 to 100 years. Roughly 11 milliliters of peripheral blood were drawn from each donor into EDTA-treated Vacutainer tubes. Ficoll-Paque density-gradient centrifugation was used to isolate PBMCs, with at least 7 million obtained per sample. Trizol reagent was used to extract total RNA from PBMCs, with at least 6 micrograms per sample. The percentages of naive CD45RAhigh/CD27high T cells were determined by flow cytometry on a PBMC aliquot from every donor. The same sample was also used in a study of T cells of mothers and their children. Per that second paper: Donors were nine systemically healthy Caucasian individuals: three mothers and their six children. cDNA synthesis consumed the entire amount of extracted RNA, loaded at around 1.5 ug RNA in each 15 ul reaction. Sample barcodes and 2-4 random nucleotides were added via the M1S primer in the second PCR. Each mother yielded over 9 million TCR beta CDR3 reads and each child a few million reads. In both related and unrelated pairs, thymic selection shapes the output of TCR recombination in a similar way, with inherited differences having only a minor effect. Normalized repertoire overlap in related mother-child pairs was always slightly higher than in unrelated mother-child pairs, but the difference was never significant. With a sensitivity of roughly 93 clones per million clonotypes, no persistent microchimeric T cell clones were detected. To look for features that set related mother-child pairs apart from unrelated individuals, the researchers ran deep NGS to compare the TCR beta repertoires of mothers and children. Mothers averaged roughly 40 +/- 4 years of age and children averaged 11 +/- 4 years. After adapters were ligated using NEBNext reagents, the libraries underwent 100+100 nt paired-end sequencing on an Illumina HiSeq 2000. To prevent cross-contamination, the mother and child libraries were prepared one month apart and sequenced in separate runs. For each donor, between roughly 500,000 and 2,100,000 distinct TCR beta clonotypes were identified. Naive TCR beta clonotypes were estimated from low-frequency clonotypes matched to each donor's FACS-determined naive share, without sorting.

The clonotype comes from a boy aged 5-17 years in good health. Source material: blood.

The DNA sequence is TGTGCCAGCAGTTTATCAGCTAGCGGGAGTCCTACAGATACGCAGTATTTT. Its coded protein is CASSLSASGSPTDTQYF. This receptor chain uses TRBV27 and TRBJ2-3; 10 bases in the junction line up with TRBD2. From the cysteine up to the phenylalanine, the CDR3 has a length of 17 residues. Only CDR3 DNA remains: 51 bases, in frame from the first base. The germline V gene (reference sequence) sets CDR1 to MNHEY and CDR2 to SMNVEV. V loses 0 bases at its end and J loses 3 bases; junction bases beyond the gene matches: 6.